These 26 T cell receptor beta chains originate from one sample sequenced in a study of shared clonotypes between healthy human individuals. Measured with immunoSEQ multiplex PCR; TCRdb has only the in-frame clones, and not every one. The table includes some 1 million clones, 65% to 80% detected once. Sequencing was performed on memory CD4+ T cells sorted from blood. Subset given: CD45RA-negative fraction. These receptors were taken from a man aged 18-30 years in good health.

The V call is TRBV30, the J call TRBJ2-5; 10 bases map to TRBD2. J gave up 2 bases and V 2 bases, and 5 bases lay outside the gene matches. The germline gives CDR1 GTSNPN, CDR2 SVGIG (reference sequence). This CDR3 has 15 amino acids. CDR3 coding DNA: TGTGCCTGGAGTCTAGCGGGGGCAAATCAAGAGACCCAGTACTTC. Its translation: CAWSLAGANQETQYF.

The chain couples TRBV9 to TRBJ1-2; D may be TRBD1 (5 bases). V was trimmed by 0 bases and J by 4 bases, leaving 10 bases between them. The CDR3 has 14 residues. The germline V gene has CDR1 SGDLS and CDR2 YYNGEE. The CDR3 DNA reads as TGTGCCAGCAGCGTAGGTGGGGCGGCCTATGGCTACACCTTC. Translating it yields CASSVGGAAYGYTF.

The chain uses TRBV30 and TRBJ2-1; TRBD2 matches at 7 bases. The germline gives CDR1 GTSNPN, CDR2 SVGIG (reference sequence). The V gene end was trimmed by 6 bases and the J gene end by 5 bases; junction bases not matched to a gene: 10. This CDR3 is 14 amino acids long. Here the CDR3 DNA reads TGTGCCTGCAAATACACGGGAGGAAACAATGAGCAGTTCTTC. Its translation: CACKYTGGNNEQFF. Combining the CDR3 with reference TRBV30 and TRBJ2-1 gives the whole variable domain SQTIHQWPATLVQPVGSPLSLECTVEGTSNPNLYWYRQAAGRGLQLLFYSVGIGQISSEVPQNLSASRPQDRQFILSSKKLLLSDSGFYLCACKYTGGNNEQFFGPGTRLTVL.

On this clone itself: Other nucleotide sequences in the sample specify the same CDR3. The chain combines TRBV28 with TRBJ1-5; D gene unclear. The CDR3 extends over 14 amino acids. The V gene's germline CDR1 is MDHEN and CDR2 SYDVKM. Trimming removed 3 bases from V and 0 bases from J, with 6 bases in between. The CDR3 bases are TGTGCCAGCAGTTTGACTTATAGCAATCAGCCCCAGCATTTT. Its translation is CASSLTYSNQPQHF.

On this clone: Other nucleotide sequences from this sample produce the same CDR3. CDR3 protein: CASSYGGRETQYF. The CDR3 bases are TGTGCCAGCAGTTACGGGGGGAGAGAGACCCAGTACTTC. The rearrangement joins TRBV6-5 to TRBJ2-5; perhaps TRBD2 as D (6 bases). Germline V lookup: CDR1 MNHEY, CDR2 SVGAGI. CDR3 length: 13 residues. Trimming removed 2 bases from V and 4 bases from J, with 8 bases in between.

The chain is built from TRBV2 and TRBJ1-2; 10 bases line up with TRBD1. The CDR3 length is 14 residues. V dropped 6 bases and J dropped 4; count of bases not matched to a gene: 5. Germline loops: CDR1 SNHLY, CDR2 FYNNEI. CDR3 residues: CASSGQGVGYGYTF. The CDR3 region has the DNA TGTGCCAGCAGCGGACAGGGGGTTGGCTATGGCTACACCTTC. Variable domain in full (rest from reference TRBV2 and TRBJ1-2): EPEVTQTPSHQVTQMGQEVILRCVPISNHLYFYWYRQILGQKVEFLVSFYNNEISEKSEIFDDQFSVERPDGSNFTLKIRSTKLEDSAMYFCASSGQGVGYGYTFGSGTRLTVV.

This clone was detected only once. This CDR3 is also generated by other DNA sequences in the sample. The rearrangement uses TRBV7-2 and TRBJ1-2; 8 bases map to TRBD1. CDR1 is SGHTA, CDR2 FQGNSA, per germline. CDR3 length equals 14 residues. The V gene end was trimmed by 1 base and the J gene end by 5 bases; junction bases not matched to a gene: 3. The CDR3 sequence: CASSLGQGAYGYTF. DNA for the CDR3: TGTGCCAGCAGCTTAGGGCAGGGGGCATATGGCTACACCTTC.

The V and J genes are TRBV5-7 and TRBJ1-5; 9 bases align to TRBD1. TRBV5-7 is noted as an ORF with a role that remains uncertain. CDR3 length: 16 amino acids. Losses at the gene ends were 4 bases for V and 5 bases for J; bases not matched to a gene: 10. CDR3 loop: CASSPRQGGPHQPQHF. The CDR3 nucleotides are TGTGCCAGCAGCCCCCGACAGGGGGGACCCCATCAGCCCCAGCATTTT.

This clone came up a few times. The CDR3 reads CAWSASGQLAKNIQYF. The CDR3, as DNA: TGTGCCTGGAGTGCCTCCGGACAGCTAGCCAAAAACATTCAGTACTTC. V and J are TRBV30 and TRBJ2-4, with a possible D match to TRBD1 (6 bases). Trimming removed 1 base from V and 0 bases from J, with 13 bases in between. Germline CDR1 reads GTSNPN; CDR2 reads SVGIG (reference sequence). CDR3 size: 16 residues.

The chain combines TRBV11-2 with TRBJ2-5, with no clear D. The germline CDR1 and CDR2 sequences are SGHAT and FQNNGV. CDR3 size: 13 residues. V lost 3 bases to trimming and J lost 4 bases, with 9 bases between them. CDR3 DNA sequence: TGTGCCAGCAGCTTGACACTTGCAGAGACCCAGTACTTC. Translated: CASSLTLAETQYF.

The chain uses TRBV30 and TRBJ2-7, with TRBD1 as a possible D gene (6 bases). Germline V gene sequence: CDR1 GTSNPN, CDR2 SVGIG (reference sequence). Between the trimmed V and J ends, which lost 0 bases and 0 bases, there was a span of 15 bases. CDR3 length: 16 residues. Written as DNA, the CDR3 is TGTGCCTGGAGTGTAAGGGGGACGGGGAGCTCCTACGAGCAGTACTTC. Amino acids: CAWSVRGTGSSYEQYF.

The rearrangement links TRBV5-1 to TRBJ2-5, with D perhaps matching TRBD1 (6 bases). This CDR3 region has 16 residues. The V gene's germline CDR1 is SGHRS and CDR2 YFSETQ. The V and J ends lost 7 bases and 4 bases respectively, with 23 bases between them. CDR3 residues: CASSFTDLSTGETQYF. In DNA, the CDR3 is TGCGCCAGCTCCTTTACGGACCTTTCGACAGGAGAGACCCAGTACTTC. The entire variable domain, with the rest obtained from reference TRBV5-1 and TRBJ2-5, is as follows: KAGVTQTPRYLIKTRGQQVTLSCSPISGHRSVSWYQQTPGQGLQFLFEYFSETQRNKGNFPGRFSGRQFSNSRSEMNVSTLELGDSALYLCASSFTDLSTGETQYFGPGTRLLVL.

This clone turned up a few times. This chain uses TRBV5-1 with TRBJ1-6; D is ambiguous. V lost 4 bases, J lost 7 bases, and 15 bases lay in between. Germline CDR1 reads SGHRS; CDR2 reads YFSETQ. This CDR3 contains 15 residues. As DNA, the CDR3 is TGCGCCAGCAGCCCCCAGGCCCTGGGGAATTCACCCCTCCACTTT. This gives the protein CASSPQALGNSPLHF. The full variable domain, rest sourced from reference TRBV5-1 and TRBJ1-6, is KAGVTQTPRYLIKTRGQQVTLSCSPISGHRSVSWYQQTPGQGLQFLFEYFSETQRNKGNFPGRFSGRQFSNSRSEMNVSTLELGDSALYLCASSPQALGNSPLHFGNGTRLTVT.

This clone was picked up a small number of times. Within the sample, other DNA sequences also encode this same CDR3. J is TRBJ1-5 and V is TRBV2; no definite D call. Per the germline V gene, CDR1 is SNHLY and CDR2 is FYNNEI. V was clipped by 7 bases and J by 0 bases, with 7 bases between them. This CDR3 has 13 residues. CDR3 sequence (DNA): TGTGCCAGCAAAGGGTATAGCAATCAGCCCCAGCATTTT. Amino acid sequence: CASKGYSNQPQHF.

The gene calls are TRBV30 and TRBJ1-3, with 8 bases that match TRBD1. V lost 0 bases, J lost 0 bases, and 7 bases stayed unmatched. Germline CDR1 is GTSNPN and CDR2 is SVGIG (reference sequence). This CDR3 has 17 amino acids. The CDR3 loop is CAWSVRTGSSSGNTIYF. The CDR3 DNA is TGTGCCTGGAGTGTTCGGACAGGGTCAAGCTCTGGAAACACCATATATTTT.

This clone showed up many times. The chain employs TRBV21-1 and TRBJ2-7. TRBV21-1 counts as a pseudogene. CDR3 length: 13 amino acids. DNA of the CDR3: TGTGCCAGCAGCAGGGACGGATCCTACGAGCAGTACTTC. The encoded protein is CASSRDGSYEQYF.

This clone was counted a few times. The chain joins TRBV7-2 to TRBJ2-5; 7 positions agree with TRBD2. The better agreement between TRBJ2-7 and the DNA end casts doubt on the J call. Germline CDR1 SGHTA, CDR2 FQGNSA. The length of the CDR3 is 15 residues. The CDR3 coding sequence is TGTGCCAGCAGCTTAAGCGGGGTTAGCTCCTACGAGCAGTACTTC. Protein: CASSLSGVSSYEQYF.

The chain employs TRBV2 and TRBJ2-4; D is unresolved. Germline V CDR1 and CDR2: SNHLY, FYNNEI. V lost 8 bases, J lost 6 bases, and 8 bases lay in between. CDR3 size: 11 residues. The CDR3 region has the DNA TGTGCCAGCGGATGGGGAAACATTCAGTACTTC. The encoded protein is CASGWGNIQYF.

This chain joins TRBV30 and TRBJ1-6, with D hard to call. V was shortened by 3 bases and J by 9 bases, with 12 bases between the two germline ends. Germline values: CDR1 GTSNPN, CDR2 SVGIG (reference sequence). The CDR3 totals 13 residues. This CDR3 reads CAWRAVGVSPLHF. DNA of the CDR3: TGTGCCTGGAGGGCAGTCGGAGTTTCACCCCTCCACTTT.

About this clone: A read error may produce the germline difference seen at one junction end. The CDR3: CASSGGQGTKF. CDR3 nucleotide sequence: TGCGCCAGCAGTGGGGGACAGGGAACAAAATTT. This chain connects TRBV10-2 to TRBJ1-1; TRBD1 agrees at 9 bases. The CDR3 length is 11 residues. CDR1 is WSHSY, CDR2 SAAADI, per germline.

A few counts support this clone. The chain carries TRBV28 and TRBJ1-1, with no clear D. The V end was cut by 3 bases, the J end by 5 bases, with 1 base between. The germline V gene encodes CDR1 MDHEN and CDR2 SYDVKM. The CDR3 length is 10 residues. As DNA, the CDR3 is TGTGCCAGCAGTTTTACTGAAGCTTTCTTT. The encoded protein is CASSFTEAFF.

This clone was recorded a few times. This probably arose from a read error, given a far larger clone one base away. The V and J genes are TRBV5-4 and TRBJ1-1; no definite D call. V lost 4 bases to trimming and J lost 1 base, with 8 bases between them. The CDR3 sequence is 13 residues long. Germline assignment: CDR1 SGHNT and CDR2 YYREEE (reference sequence). CDR3 coding DNA: TGTGCCAGCAGCCCCAACCAGAACACTGAAGCTTTCTTT. This codes for CASSPNQNTEAFF. The full variable domain, rest sourced from reference TRBV5-4 and TRBJ1-1, is ETGVTQSPTHLIKTRGQQVTLRCSSQSGHNTVSWYQQALGQGPQFIFQYYREEENGRGNFPPRFSGLQFPNYSSELNVNALELDDSALYLCASSPNQNTEAFFGQGTRLTVV.

This clone was picked up one time. The chain combines TRBV28 with TRBJ2-5; possibly TRBD1 or TRBD2 for D (6 bases each). The CDR3 covers 15 residues. Looked up from germline, CDR1 is MDHEN and CDR2 is SYDVKM. Trimming cost V 4 bases and J 1 base, with 13 bases left between them. The CDR3 sequence is CASSSPGGGQETQYF. The CDR3 nucleotides are TGTGCCAGCAGTTCCCCCGGGGGCGGCCAAGAGACCCAGTACTTC.

This clone has only a few counts. V and J are TRBV30 and TRBJ1-5; 7 positions match TRBD1. Trimming took 1 base from V and 11 from J; bases not matched to a gene: 8. The CDR3 is 13 amino acids. CDR1 and CDR2 (germline): GTSNPN, SVGIG (reference sequence). In DNA form, the CDR3 reads TGTGCCTGGAGTGACAGGGGAACCTTGACCCAGCATTTT. As protein: CAWSDRGTLTQHF.

With respect to this clone: The sample has other DNA sequences that encode this CDR3 too. The V call is TRBV7-9, the J call TRBJ2-3; D perhaps matches TRBD2 (6 bases). V dropped 4 bases and J dropped 0 bases, with 8 bases sitting between them. CDR3 length: 14 residues. In germline, CDR1 is SEHNR, CDR2 FQNEAQ (reference sequence). Written as DNA, the CDR3 is TGTGCCAGCAGCTCCGGGGGTAGCACAGATACGCAGTATTTT. Protein sequence: CASSSGGSTDTQYF. The whole variable domain, filled in from reference TRBV7-9 and TRBJ2-3, reads DTGVSQNPRHKITKRGQNVTFRCDPISEHNRLYWYRQTLGQGPEFLTYFQNEAQLEKSRLLSDRFSAERPKGSFSTLEIQRTEQGDSAMYLCASSSGGSTDTQYFGPGTRLTVL.

The chain is built from TRBV5-1 and TRBJ2-7, with D possibly TRBD2 on 6 matching bases. This CDR3 is built from 13 residues. Germline CDR1 is SGHRS and CDR2 is YFSETQ. V shed 1 base and J shed 6 bases, with 11 bases lying between them. CDR3 DNA: TGCGCCAGCAGCTTGTATAAGGAGGGCGAGCAGTACTTC. Translating it yields CASSLYKEGEQYF.